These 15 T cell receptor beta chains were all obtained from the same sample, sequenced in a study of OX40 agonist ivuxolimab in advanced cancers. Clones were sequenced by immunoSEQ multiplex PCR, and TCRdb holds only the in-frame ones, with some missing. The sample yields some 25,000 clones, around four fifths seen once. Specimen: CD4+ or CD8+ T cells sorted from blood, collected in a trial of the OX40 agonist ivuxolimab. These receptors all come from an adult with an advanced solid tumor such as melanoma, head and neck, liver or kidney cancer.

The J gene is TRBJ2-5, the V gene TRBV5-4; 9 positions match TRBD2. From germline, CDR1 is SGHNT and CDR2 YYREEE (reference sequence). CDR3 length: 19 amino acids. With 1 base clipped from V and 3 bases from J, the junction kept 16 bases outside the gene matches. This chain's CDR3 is CASSLKINALAGAEETQYF. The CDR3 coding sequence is TGTGCCAGCAGCTTGAAAATAAACGCCTTAGCGGGAGCGGAAGAGACCCAGTACTTC.

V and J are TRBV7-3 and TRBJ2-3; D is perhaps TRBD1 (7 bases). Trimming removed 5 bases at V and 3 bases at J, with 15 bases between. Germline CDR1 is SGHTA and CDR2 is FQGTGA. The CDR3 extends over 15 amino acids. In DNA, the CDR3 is TGTGCCAGCAGCCTTCAGGGGGGCCAGACAGATACGCAGTATTTT. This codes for CASSLQGGQTDTQYF.

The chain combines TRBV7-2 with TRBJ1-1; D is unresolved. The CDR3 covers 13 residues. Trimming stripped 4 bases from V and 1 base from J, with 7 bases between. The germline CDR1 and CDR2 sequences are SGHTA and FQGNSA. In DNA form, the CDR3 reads TGTGCCAGCAGCTCTCAACGGAACACTGAAGCTTTCTTT. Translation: CASSSQRNTEAFF.

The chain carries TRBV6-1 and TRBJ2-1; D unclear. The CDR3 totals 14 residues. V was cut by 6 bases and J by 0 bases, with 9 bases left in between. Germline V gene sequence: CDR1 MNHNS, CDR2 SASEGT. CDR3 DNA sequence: TGTGCCAGCAGCCCCCGCGGCTCCTACAATGAGCAGTTCTTC. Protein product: CASSPRGSYNEQFF.

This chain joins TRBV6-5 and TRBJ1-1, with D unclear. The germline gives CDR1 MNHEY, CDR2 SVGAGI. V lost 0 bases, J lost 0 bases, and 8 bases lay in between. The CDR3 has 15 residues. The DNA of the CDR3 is TGTGCCAGCAGTTACTCGAAGCTGTTGAACACTGAAGCTTTCTTT. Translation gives CASSYSKLLNTEAFF.

The CDR3 DNA is TGTGCCAGCAGTTTACGAAATCCGGGACAGTACAATGAGCAGTTCTTC. Protein: CASSLRNPGQYNEQFF. V is TRBV27 and J is TRBJ2-1, with TRBD1 matching 7 bases. The J segment lost 4 bases and the V segment lost 2 bases, leaving 8 bases of the junction unmatched. This CDR3 is built from 16 residues. Germline CDR1 MNHEY, CDR2 SMNVEV (reference sequence).

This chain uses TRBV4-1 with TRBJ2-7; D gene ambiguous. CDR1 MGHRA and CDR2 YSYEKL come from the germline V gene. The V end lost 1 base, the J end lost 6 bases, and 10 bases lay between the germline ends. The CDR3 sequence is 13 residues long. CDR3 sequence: CASSQGGSGEQYF. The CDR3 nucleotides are TGCGCCAGCAGCCAAGGGGGTTCGGGCGAGCAGTACTTC.

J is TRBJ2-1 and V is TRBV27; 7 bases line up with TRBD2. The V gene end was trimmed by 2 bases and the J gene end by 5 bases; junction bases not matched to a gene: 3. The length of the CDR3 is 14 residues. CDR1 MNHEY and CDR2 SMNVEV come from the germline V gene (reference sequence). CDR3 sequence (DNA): TGTGCCAGCAGTTTAGGGACTACAAACAATGAGCAGTTCTTC. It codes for CASSLGTTNNEQFF.

The CDR3 sequence is CATSRRDRGEKLFF. CDR3 in DNA: TGTGCCACCAGCAGACGGGACAGGGGAGAAAAACTGTTTTTT. The chain combines TRBV15 with TRBJ1-4; 10 bases match TRBD1. There are 14 residues in the CDR3. Germline V gene sequence: CDR1 LNHNV, CDR2 YYDKDF (reference sequence). After removal of 2 bases from V and 8 bases from J, the junction contained 2 bases not matched to a gene. Drawing the rest from reference TRBV15 and TRBJ1-4, the complete variable domain is DAMVIQNPRYQVTQFGKPVTLSCSQTLNHNVMYWYQQKSSQAPKLLFHYYDKDFNNEADTPDNFQSRRPNTSFCFLDIRSPGLGDTAMYLCATSRRDRGEKLFFGSGTQLSVL.

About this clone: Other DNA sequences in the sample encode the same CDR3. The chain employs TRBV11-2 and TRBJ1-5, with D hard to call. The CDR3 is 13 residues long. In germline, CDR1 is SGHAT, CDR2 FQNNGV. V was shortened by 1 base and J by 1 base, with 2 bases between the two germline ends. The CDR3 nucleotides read TGTGCCAGCAGCTTAGGCAGCAATCAGCCCCAGCATTTT. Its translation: CASSLGSNQPQHF. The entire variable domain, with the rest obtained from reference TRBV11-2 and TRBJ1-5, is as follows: EAGVAQSPRYKIIEKRQSVAFWCNPISGHATLYWYQQILGQGPKLLIQFQNNGVVDDSQLPKDRFSAERLKGVDSTLKIQPAKLEDSAVYLCASSLGSNQPQHFGDGTRLSIL.

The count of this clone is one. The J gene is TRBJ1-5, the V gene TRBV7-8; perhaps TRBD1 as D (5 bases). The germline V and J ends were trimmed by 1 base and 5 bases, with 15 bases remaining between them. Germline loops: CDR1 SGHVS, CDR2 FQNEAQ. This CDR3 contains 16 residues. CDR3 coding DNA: TGTGCCAGCAGCTTAGGAAACCAGGGAGGGGATCAGCCCCAGCATTTT. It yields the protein CASSLGNQGGDQPQHF.

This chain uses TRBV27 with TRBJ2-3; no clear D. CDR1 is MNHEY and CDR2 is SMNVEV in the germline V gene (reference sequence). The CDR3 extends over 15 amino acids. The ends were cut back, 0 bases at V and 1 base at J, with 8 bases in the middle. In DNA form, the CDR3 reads TGTGCCAGCAGTTTATCCCATAGGGGCACAGATACGCAGTATTTT. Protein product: CASSLSHRGTDTQYF.

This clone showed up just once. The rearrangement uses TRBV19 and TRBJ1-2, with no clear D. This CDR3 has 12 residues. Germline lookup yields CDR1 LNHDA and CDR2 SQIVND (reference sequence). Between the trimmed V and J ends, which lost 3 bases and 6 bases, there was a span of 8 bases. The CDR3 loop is CASSIGQDGYTF. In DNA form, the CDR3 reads TGTGCCAGTAGTATTGGGCAGGATGGCTACACCTTC. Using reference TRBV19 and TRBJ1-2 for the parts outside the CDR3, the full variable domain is DGGITQSPKYLFRKEGQNVTLSCEQNLNHDAMYWYRQDPGQGLRLIYYSQIVNDFQKGDIAEGYSVSREKKESFPLTVTSAQKNPTAFYLCASSIGQDGYTFGSGTRLTVV.

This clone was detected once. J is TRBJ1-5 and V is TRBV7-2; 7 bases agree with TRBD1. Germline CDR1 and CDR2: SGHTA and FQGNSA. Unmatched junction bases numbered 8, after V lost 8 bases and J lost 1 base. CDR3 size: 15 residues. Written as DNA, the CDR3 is TGTGCCAGCGCGGGGGGGACAGCCAGCAATCAGCCCCAGCATTTT. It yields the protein CASAGGTASNQPQHF. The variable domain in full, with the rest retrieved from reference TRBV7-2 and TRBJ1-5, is GAGVSQSPSNKVTEKGKDVELRCDPISGHTALYWYRQSLGQGLEFLIYFQGNSAPDKSGLPSDRFSAERTGGSVSTLTIQRTQQEDSAVYLCASAGGTASNQPQHFGDGTRLSIL.

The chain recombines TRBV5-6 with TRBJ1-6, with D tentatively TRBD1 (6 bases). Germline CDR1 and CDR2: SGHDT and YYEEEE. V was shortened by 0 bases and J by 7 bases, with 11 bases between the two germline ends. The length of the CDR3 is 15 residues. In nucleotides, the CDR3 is TGTGCCAGCAGCTTGGGGACAGCGCTCAATTCACCCCTCCACTTT. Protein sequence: CASSLGTALNSPLHF.